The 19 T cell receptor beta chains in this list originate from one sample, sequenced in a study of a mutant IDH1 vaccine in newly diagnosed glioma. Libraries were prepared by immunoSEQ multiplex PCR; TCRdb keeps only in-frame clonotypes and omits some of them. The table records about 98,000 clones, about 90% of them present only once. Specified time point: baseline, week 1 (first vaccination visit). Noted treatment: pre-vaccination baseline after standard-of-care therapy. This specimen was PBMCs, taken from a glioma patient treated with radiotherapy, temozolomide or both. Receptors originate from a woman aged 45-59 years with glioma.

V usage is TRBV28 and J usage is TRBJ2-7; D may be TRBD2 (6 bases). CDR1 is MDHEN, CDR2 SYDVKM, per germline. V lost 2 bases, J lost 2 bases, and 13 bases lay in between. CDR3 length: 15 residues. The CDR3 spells CASSLPGAAPYEQYF. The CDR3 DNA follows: TGTGCCAGCAGTTTACCGGGAGCCGCTCCCTACGAGCAGTACTTC.

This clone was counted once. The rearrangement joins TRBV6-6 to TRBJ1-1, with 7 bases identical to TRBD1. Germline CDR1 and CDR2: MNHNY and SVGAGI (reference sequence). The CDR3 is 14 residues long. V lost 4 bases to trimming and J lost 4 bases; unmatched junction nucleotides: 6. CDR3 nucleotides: TGTGCCAGCAGTTCTACAGGGGTTGGCACTGAAGCTTTCTTT. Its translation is CASSSTGVGTEAFF.

The CDR3 sequence: CASMTFTGTAYSSYEQYF. CDR3 DNA sequence: TGTGCCAGCATGACATTTACCGGGACCGCCTATAGCTCCTACGAGCAGTACTTC. This sequence joins TRBV27 and TRBJ2-5; D is tentatively TRBD1 or TRBD2 (5 bases each). The J call is doubtful: the DNA matches TRBJ2-7 better. Germline CDR1 and CDR2: MNHEY and SMNVEV (reference sequence). The CDR3 runs to 18 residues.

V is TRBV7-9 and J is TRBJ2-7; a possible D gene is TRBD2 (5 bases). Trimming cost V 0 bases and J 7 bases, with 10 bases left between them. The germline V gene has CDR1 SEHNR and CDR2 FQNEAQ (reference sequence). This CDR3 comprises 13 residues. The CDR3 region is CASSLAGVQEQYF. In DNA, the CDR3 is TGTGCCAGCAGCTTAGCCGGGGTTCAGGAGCAGTACTTC.

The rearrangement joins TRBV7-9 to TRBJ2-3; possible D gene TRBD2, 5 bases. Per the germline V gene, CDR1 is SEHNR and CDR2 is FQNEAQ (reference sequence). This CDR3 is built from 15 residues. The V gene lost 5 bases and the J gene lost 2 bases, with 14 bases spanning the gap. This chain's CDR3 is CASSPKRRVTDTQYF. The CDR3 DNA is TGTGCCAGCAGCCCCAAGAGGCGGGTCACAGATACGCAGTATTTT.

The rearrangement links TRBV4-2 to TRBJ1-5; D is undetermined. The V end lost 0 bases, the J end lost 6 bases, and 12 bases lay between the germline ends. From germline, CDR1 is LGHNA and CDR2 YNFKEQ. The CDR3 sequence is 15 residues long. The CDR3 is CASSQDYSGTQPQHF. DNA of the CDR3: TGTGCCAGCAGCCAAGATTATTCGGGAACTCAGCCCCAGCATTTT.

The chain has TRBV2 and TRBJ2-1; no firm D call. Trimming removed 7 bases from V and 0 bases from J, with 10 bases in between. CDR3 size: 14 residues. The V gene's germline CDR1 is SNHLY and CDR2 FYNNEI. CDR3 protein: CASTSSSSYNEQFF. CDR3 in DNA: TGTGCCAGCACTTCCTCCAGCTCCTACAATGAGCAGTTCTTC. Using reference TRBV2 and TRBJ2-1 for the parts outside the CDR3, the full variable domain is EPEVTQTPSHQVTQMGQEVILRCVPISNHLYFYWYRQILGQKVEFLVSFYNNEISEKSEIFDDQFSVERPDGSNFTLKIRSTKLEDSAMYFCASTSSSSYNEQFFGPGTRLTVL.

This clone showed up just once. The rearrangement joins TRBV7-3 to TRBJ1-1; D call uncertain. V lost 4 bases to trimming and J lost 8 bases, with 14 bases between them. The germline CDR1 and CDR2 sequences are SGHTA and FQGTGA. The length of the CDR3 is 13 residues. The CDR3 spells CASSSGLGREAFF. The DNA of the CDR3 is TGTGCCAGCAGCTCAGGCCTGGGAAGGGAAGCTTTCTTT. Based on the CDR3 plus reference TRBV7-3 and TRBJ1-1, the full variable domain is GAGVSQTPSNKVTEKGKYVELRCDPISGHTALYWYRQSLGQGPEFLIYFQGTGAADDSGLPNDRFFAVRPEGSVSTLKIQRTERGDSAVYLCASSSGLGREAFFGQGTRLTVV.

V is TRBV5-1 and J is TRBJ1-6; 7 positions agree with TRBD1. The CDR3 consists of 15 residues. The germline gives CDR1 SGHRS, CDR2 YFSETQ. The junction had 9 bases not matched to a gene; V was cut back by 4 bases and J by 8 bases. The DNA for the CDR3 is TGCGCCAGCAGCCCTAACAGGGGTAACGATTCACCCCTCCACTTT. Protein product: CASSPNRGNDSPLHF.

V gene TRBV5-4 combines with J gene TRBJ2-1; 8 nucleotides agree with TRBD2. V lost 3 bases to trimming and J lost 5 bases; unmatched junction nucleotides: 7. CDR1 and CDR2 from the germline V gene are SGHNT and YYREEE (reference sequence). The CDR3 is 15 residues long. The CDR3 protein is CASSSQRESHNEQFF. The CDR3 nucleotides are TGTGCCAGCAGCTCCCAGCGGGAGTCCCACAATGAGCAGTTCTTC.

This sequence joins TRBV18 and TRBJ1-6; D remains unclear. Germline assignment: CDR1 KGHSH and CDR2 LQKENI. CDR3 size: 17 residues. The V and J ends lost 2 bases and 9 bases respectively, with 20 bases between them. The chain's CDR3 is CASSPGVVPGRISPLHF. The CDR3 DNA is TGTGCCAGCTCACCAGGCGTGGTCCCCGGTAGGATTTCACCCCTCCACTTT. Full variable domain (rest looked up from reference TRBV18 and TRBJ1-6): NAGVMQNPRHLVRRRGQEARLRCSPMKGHSHVYWYRQLPEEGLKFMVYLQKENIIDESGMPKERFSAEFPKEGPSILRIQQVVRGDSAAYFCASSPGVVPGRISPLHFGNGTRLTVT.

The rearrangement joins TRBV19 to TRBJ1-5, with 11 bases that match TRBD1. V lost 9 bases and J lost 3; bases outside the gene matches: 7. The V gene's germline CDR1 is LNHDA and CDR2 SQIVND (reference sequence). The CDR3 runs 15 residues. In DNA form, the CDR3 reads TGTGCCAGCGACAGGGACAGGGGGACCAATCAGCCCCAGCATTTT. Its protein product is CASDRDRGTNQPQHF.

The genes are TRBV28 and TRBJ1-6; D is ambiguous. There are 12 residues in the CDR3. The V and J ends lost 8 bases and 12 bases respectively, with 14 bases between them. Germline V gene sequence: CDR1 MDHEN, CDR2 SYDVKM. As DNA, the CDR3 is TGTGCCAGCTGGGCGGGGAAAGAACCCCTCCACTTT. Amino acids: CASWAGKEPLHF.

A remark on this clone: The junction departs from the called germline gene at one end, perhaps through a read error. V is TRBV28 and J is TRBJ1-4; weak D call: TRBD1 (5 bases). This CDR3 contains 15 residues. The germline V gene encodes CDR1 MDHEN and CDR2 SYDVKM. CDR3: CASSRGDGLNERLFF. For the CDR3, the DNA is TGTGCCAGCAGTCGGGGGGACGGACTTAATGAAAGACTGTTTTTT.

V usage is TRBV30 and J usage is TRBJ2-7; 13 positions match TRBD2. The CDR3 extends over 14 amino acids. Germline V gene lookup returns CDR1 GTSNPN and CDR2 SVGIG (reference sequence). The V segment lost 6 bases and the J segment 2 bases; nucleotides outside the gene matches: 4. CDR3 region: CACTGTSGTYEQYF. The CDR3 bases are TGTGCCTGCACCGGGACTAGCGGGACCTACGAGCAGTACTTC.

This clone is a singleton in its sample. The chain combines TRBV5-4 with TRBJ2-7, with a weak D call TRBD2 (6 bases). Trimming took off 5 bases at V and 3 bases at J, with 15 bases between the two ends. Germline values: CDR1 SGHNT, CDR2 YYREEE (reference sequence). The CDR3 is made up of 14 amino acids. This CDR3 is CASRPAGASYEQYF. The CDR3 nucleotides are TGTGCCAGCAGACCAGCGGGTGCGAGCTACGAGCAGTACTTC.

The CDR3 sequence is CASSAAGGPGELFF. CDR3 nucleotides: TGTGCCAGCAGCGCCGCAGGGGGCCCCGGGGAGCTGTTTTTT. The gene calls are TRBV9 and TRBJ2-2; 8 positions agree with TRBD1. The germline gives CDR1 SGDLS, CDR2 YYNGEE. CDR3 length: 14 amino acids. V lost 3 bases to trimming and J lost 6 bases; unmatched junction nucleotides: 4.

The CDR3 is CASSRTARETQYF. DNA of the CDR3: TGTGCCAGCTCTCGGACCGCAAGAGAGACCCAGTACTTC. J is TRBJ2-5 and V is TRBV28; D remains ambiguous. V lost 8 bases to trimming and J lost 4 bases, with 14 bases between them. The germline V gene has CDR1 MDHEN and CDR2 SYDVKM. This CDR3 has 13 amino acids.

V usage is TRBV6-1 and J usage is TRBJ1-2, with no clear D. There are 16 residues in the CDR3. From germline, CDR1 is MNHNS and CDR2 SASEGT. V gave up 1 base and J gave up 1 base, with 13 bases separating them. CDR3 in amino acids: CASSEGSAAHNYGYTF. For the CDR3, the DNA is TGTGCCAGCAGTGAAGGGTCGGCTGCACATAACTATGGCTACACCTTC.